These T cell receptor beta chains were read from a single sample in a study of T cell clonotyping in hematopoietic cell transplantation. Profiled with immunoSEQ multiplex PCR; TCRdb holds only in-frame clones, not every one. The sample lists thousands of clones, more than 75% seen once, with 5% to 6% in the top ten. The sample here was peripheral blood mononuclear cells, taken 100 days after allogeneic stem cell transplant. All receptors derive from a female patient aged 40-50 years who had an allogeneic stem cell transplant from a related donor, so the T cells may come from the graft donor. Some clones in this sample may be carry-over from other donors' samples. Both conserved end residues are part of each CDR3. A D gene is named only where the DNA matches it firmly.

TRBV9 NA CASSVAQGVQETQYF
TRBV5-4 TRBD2 CASSLERDLYEQYF
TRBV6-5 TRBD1 CASSSDRGRSGYGYTF
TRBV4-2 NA CASSQAGVSDQPQHF
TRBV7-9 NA CASSRQLGVSDTEAFF
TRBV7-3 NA CASSLRERGTGELFF
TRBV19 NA CASKEGNYGYTF
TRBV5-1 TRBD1 CASSSGTGTGVLEAFF
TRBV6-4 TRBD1 CASSQGAGTDTQYF
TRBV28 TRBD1 CASRMTGAFNQPQHF
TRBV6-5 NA CASRPSLFYEQYF
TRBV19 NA CASSSGGTDTQYF
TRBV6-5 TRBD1 CASSRQGYGYTF
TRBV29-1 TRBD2 CSVAGTSGSSDTQYF
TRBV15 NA CATSRAGLEVDTQYF
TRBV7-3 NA CASSRGGTGELFF
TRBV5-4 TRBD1 CASSSGQGRYEQFF
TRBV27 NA CASSPRTWGTEAFF
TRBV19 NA CASSSGVGGTGELFF
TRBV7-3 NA CASSVSGTGELFF
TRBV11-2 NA CASSDRRRGSGNTIYF
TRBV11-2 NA CASSLELWDTRETQYF
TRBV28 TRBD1 CASNGQGRYGYTF
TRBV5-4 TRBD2 CASSGARAGVNTGELFF
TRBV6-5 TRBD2 CASRSGGFSYNEQFF
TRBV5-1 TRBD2 CASSSGLAVYNEQFF
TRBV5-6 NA CASSLGNTYQPQHF
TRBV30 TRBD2 CAWSVREGVRGETQYF